This is a list of T cell receptor beta chains from one sample in a study of cytotoxic CD8 clonotypes in ibrutinib-treated CLL. Libraries were prepared by immunoSEQ multiplex PCR; TCRdb keeps only in-frame clonotypes and omits some of them. The table includes about 27,000 clones, roughly 69% detected once. Specimen: PBMCs, collected after 24 months of ibrutinib treatment. These receptors were obtained from a human donor with chronic lymphocytic leukemia. Both conserved end residues are part of each CDR3. The order of the fields is J gene, V gene, CDR3 protein.

>TRBJ2-5|TRBV18
CASSKGAGETQYF
>TRBJ2-7|TRBV6-1
CASSDYGPYEQYF
>TRBJ1-5|TRBV29-1
CSVGDSSNQPQHF
>TRBJ1-2|TRBV15
CATSRDAVYGYTF
>TRBJ2-5|TRBV27
CASMGSGAGIQPGQETQYF
>TRBJ1-1|TRBV23-1
CASSQSGGNTEAFF
>TRBJ1-2|TRBV7-2
CASSRRTGGGYGYTF
>TRBJ1-1|TRBV18
CASSLKRGPTEAFF
>TRBJ1-2|TRBV2
CASSERSYGYTF
>TRBJ1-6|TRBV11-2
CASTERGQTPGSPLHF
>TRBJ1-3|TRBV28
CASSLPVNLGNTIYF
>TRBJ2-7|TRBV7-7
CASSLAGGVREQYF
>TRBJ2-2|TRBV5-1
CASSLVTVFTGELFF
>TRBJ2-7|TRBV7-3
CASSKGAHSYEQYF
>TRBJ1-5|TRBV19
CASSIRIGARPQHF
>TRBJ2-2|TRBV14
CASSQELPPGELFF
>TRBJ2-2|TRBV10-1
CASSPQYAGELFF
>TRBJ2-7|TRBV5-6
CASSSGGREQYF
>TRBJ1-1|TRBV5-6
CASSLYTEAFF
>TRBJ1-2|TRBV2
CASRGQDYGYTF
>TRBJ1-2|TRBV5-1
CASSLVGGQGAGGYTF
>TRBJ1-2|TRBV2
CASSDRGSNYGYTF
>TRBJ2-7|TRBV29-1
CSVTSGYEQYF
>TRBJ2-1|TRBV6-5
CASSYGSGGGRDEQFF
>TRBJ1-2|TRBV2
CASSAGQGPYGYTF
>TRBJ2-2|TRBV7-9
CASSGGLNTGELFF
>TRBJ2-7|TRBV30
CAWSTWDRAYEQYF
>TRBJ2-1|TRBV11-3
CASSLVRGASYNEQFF
>TRBJ2-7|TRBV5-4
CASDSGGSSEQYF
>TRBJ1-4|TRBV9
CAKGGATNEKLFF
>TRBJ2-7|TRBV4-3
CASSQVAGQGSEQYF
>TRBJ2-5|TRBV7-2
CASSWTDQETQYF
>TRBJ2-2|TRBV15
CATSRHTQGTGELFF
>TRBJ2-6|TRBV29-1
CSVLLIFSGANVLTF
>TRBJ2-7|TRBV2
CASSELRGKQYF
>TRBJ2-1|TRBV7-3
CASSFSGASSYNEQFF
>TRBJ2-7|TRBV6-5
CASSYRLLNSYEQYF
>TRBJ2-2|TRBV5-1
CASSAPGQGPGELFF
>TRBJ2-7|TRBV5-1
CASSLGGALNEQYF
>TRBJ2-7|TRBV18
CASSPGHPSYEQYF
>TRBJ2-1|TRBV28
CASSLSAGDEQFF
>TRBJ2-2|TRBV7-3
CASSPGPKSYTGELFF
>TRBJ2-7|TRBV27
CASSFPGAVDEQYF
>TRBJ2-1|TRBV10-1
CASSESGVTMGNEQFF
>TRBJ1-5|TRBV6-4
CASSDAPWGQPQHF